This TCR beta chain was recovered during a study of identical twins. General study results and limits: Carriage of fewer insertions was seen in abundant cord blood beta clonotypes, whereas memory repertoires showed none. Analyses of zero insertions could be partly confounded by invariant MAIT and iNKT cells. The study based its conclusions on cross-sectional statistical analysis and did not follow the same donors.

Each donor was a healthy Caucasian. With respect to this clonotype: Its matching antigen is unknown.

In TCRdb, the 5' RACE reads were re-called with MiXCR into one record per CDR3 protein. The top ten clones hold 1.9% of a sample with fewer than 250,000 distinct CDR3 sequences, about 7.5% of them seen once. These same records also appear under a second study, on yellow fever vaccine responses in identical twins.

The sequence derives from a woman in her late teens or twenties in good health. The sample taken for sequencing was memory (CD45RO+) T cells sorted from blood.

CDR3 in DNA: TGTGCCAGCAAGGACGGCAGGGTTTTTGACGAGCAGTACTTC. This encodes CASKDGRVFDEQYF. This chain links TRBV25-1 with TRBJ2-7, with a tentative D call TRBD1 (5 bases). V lost 7 bases and J 5 bases, leaving 18 bases between the germline ends. Germline V gene lookup returns CDR1 MGHDK and CDR2 SYGVNS. The CDR3 loop spans 14 amino acids.